The present T cell receptor (beta chain) was sequenced within a study of cytotoxic CD8 clonotypes in ibrutinib-treated CLL. Study in general: Partial responses totalled 24 and complete responses 2; after median approximately 62 months, 14 remained remitted and about twelve progressed. Findings and limits, study-wide: A rise in clonality was seen at ibrutinib response, and a fall back toward baseline was seen at progression.

V was pared by 1 base and J by 7 bases, with 14 bases between. In germline, CDR1 is MDHEN, CDR2 SYDVKM. This CDR3 is built from 15 residues. Worth noting for this clone: The target antigen is unknown.

Deep sequencing aimed at 1 in 200,000 to 1 in 1 million T cells' resolution. Repertoires were generated with immunoSEQ multiplex PCR, while TCRdb's copy carries only in-frame clones and drops some. The sample consists of tens of thousands of clones, 75% of them appearing once. This sample comprised PBMCs, obtained before ibrutinib treatment. V and J are TRBV28 and TRBJ1-5; D gene ambiguous. The origin of this receptor is a human donor with chronic lymphocytic leukemia. CDR3 in DNA: TGTGCCAGCAGTTTATTTCTGGTCCTCCCCCAGCCCCAGCATTTT. It yields the protein CASSLFLVLPQPQHF.